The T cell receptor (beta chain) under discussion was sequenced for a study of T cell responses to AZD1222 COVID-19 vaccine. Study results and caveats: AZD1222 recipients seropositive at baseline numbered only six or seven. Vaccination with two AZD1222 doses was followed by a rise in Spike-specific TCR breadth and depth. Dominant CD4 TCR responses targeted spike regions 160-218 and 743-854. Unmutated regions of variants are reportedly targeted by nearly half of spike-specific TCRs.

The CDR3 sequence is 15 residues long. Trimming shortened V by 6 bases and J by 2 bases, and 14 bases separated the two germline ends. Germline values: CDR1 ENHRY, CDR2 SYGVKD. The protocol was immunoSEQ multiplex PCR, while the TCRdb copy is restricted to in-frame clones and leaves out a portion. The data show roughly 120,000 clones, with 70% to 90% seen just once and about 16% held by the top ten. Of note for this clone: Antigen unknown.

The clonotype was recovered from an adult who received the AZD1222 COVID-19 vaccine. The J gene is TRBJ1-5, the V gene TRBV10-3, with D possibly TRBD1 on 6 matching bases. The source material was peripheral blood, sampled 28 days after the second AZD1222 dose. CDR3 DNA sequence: TGTGCCATCAGCGAAGGGGGGCTCGGCAATCAGCCCCAGCATTTT. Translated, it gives CAISEGGLGNQPQHF.